These T cell receptor beta chains were read from a single sample in a study of T cell changes during pregnancy in multiple sclerosis. Sequencing was performed with immunoSEQ multiplex PCR; in TCRdb, only in-frame clones are kept and a portion is missing. This table has 93,000 or so clones, about 91% appearing once. The source material was peripheral blood, sampled after pregnancy. These receptors all stem from a female donor with multiple sclerosis, enrolled in a pregnancy study. The conserved cysteine and the conserved F or W are not part of the CDR3 here. Fields, in order: J gene, V gene, CDR3 protein.

TRBJ2-5	TRBV7-2	ASSWTSGGETQY
TRBJ2-1	TRBV7-9	ASSFRTSDYNEQF
TRBJ2-3	TRBV5-1	ASSFSGTDTQY
TRBJ1-2	TRBV2	FRGEPYGYT
TRBJ2-1	TRBV20-1	SAREPQF
TRBJ1-4	TRBV28	ASSLLRTGLL
TRBJ2-7	TRBV4-2	ASSQTLLAGQVASSYEQY
TRBJ1-1	TRBV5-5	ASSLVQGFGTEAF
TRBJ2-5	TRBV29-1	SVLTSGRETQY
TRBJ2-1	TRBV12-5	ASGLGLAQGRNEQF
TRBJ2-7	TRBV11-2	ASSKTGLMEQY
TRBJ2-3	TRBV5-1	ASSLGGFTDTQY
TRBJ2-7	TRBV6-5	ASSFSVDYEQY
TRBJ1-3	TRBV6-5	ASSRTGGSGNTIY
TRBJ2-2	TRBV18	ASSPWQVNTGELF
TRBJ1-1	TRBV2	ASSLTGMVTEAF
TRBJ2-1	TRBV18	ASSLGTMYNEQF
TRBJ2-5	TRBV18	ASSLYDRVEETQY
TRBJ1-5	TRBV7-3	ASSPSLNQPQH
TRBJ2-5	TRBV7-2	ASSSLTRGGETQY
TRBJ2-1	TRBV2	ASSYSSGTGDYNEQF
TRBJ2-1	TRBV19	ASSILTSSYNEQF
TRBJ1-5	TRBV7-2	ASSFRQGDQPQH
TRBJ2-2	TRBV28	ATLGRGRGELF
TRBJ1-2	TRBV18	ASSPEGTGAIGYGYT
TRBJ2-1	TRBV7-6	ASSLPRLGANEQF
TRBJ2-7	TRBV5-1	ASSLGLAEEQY
TRBJ1-2	TRBV27	ASSYRGGYGYT
TRBJ1-6	TRBV27	ASSLGISPLH
TRBJ2-2	TRBV6-6	ASNINTGELF
TRBJ2-3	TRBV28	ASSLISGGLSPDTQY
TRBJ1-1	TRBV11-1	ASSLRGRTEAF
TRBJ2-3	TRBV4-2	ASSINSGGAFDTQY
TRBJ2-5	TRBV4-2	ASSQDRLAGQETQY
TRBJ1-3	TRBV6-1	ASSGQGAEGNTIY
TRBJ2-1	TRBV5-4	ASSLSGRDAYNEQF
TRBJ1-2	TRBV5-1	ASSLAPGNHYGYT
TRBJ1-5	TRBV7-2	ASSLDRTGQPQH
TRBJ2-5	TRBV6-1	ASSGGTSGSWGTQY
TRBJ2-7	TRBV15	ATSRGDSSYEQY